Listed below are T cell receptor beta chains from one sample, sequenced in a study of monozygotic twins with inflammatory bowel disease. From the 5' RACE reads, TCRdb lists one entry per CDR3 protein and no DNA. The specimen's table records more than 300,000 distinct CDR3 sequences. Specimen: blood. The origin of the receptors is a human donor with ulcerative colitis or Crohn's disease, or a healthy co-twin of an affected twin (not recorded which). Both conserved end residues are part of each CDR3. Each record gives: J gene, V gene, CDR3 protein.

j_gene: TRBJ2-3
v_gene: TRBV7-2
CDR3aa: CASSLVRTDTQYF

j_gene: TRBJ2-2
v_gene: TRBV20-1
CDR3aa: CSARDYKNTGELFF

j_gene: TRBJ2-7
v_gene: TRBV29-1
CDR3aa: CSVEDRRGGDEQYF

j_gene: TRBJ1-1
v_gene: TRBV15
CDR3aa: CATEEGAASSSAFF

j_gene: TRBJ2-5
v_gene: TRBV4-3
CDR3aa: CASSQTLRQLQETQYF

j_gene: TRBJ1-1
v_gene: TRBV3-1
CDR3aa: CASSQVGTEAFF

j_gene: TRBJ1-6
v_gene: TRBV20-1
CDR3aa: CSAEPGQGSSPLHF

j_gene: TRBJ2-6
v_gene: TRBV14
CDR3aa: CASSQDNRGLVGANVLTF

j_gene: TRBJ2-2
v_gene: TRBV20-1
CDR3aa: CSASHRGRSPGELFF

j_gene: TRBJ1-6
v_gene: TRBV7-2
CDR3aa: CASSRDRGQSPLHF

j_gene: TRBJ2-3
v_gene: TRBV5-1
CDR3aa: CASSLAVGNTDTQYF

j_gene: TRBJ1-4
v_gene: TRBV28
CDR3aa: CATTDRPTEKLFF

j_gene: TRBJ2-3
v_gene: TRBV5-5
CDR3aa: CASSPETDTQYF

j_gene: TRBJ2-1
v_gene: TRBV7-2
CDR3aa: CASSLDQRSSSYNEQFF

j_gene: TRBJ2-3
v_gene: TRBV4-3
CDR3aa: CASRHGGQGSTDTQYF

j_gene: TRBJ2-5
v_gene: TRBV12-3/TRBV12-4
CDR3aa: CASSLAGGPSTQTQYF

j_gene: TRBJ2-6
v_gene: TRBV6-5
CDR3aa: CASSYSVSGANVLTF

j_gene: TRBJ2-7
v_gene: TRBV28
CDR3aa: CASSSLGSLDEQYF

j_gene: TRBJ2-2
v_gene: TRBV5-4
CDR3aa: CASSLGLGDRVSRRSTGELFF

j_gene: TRBJ2-5
v_gene: TRBV5-1
CDR3aa: CASSLDPAGGVETQYF

j_gene: TRBJ1-2
v_gene: TRBV21-1
CDR3aa: CASSKSGTGGAVNYGYTF

j_gene: TRBJ2-1
v_gene: TRBV19
CDR3aa: CASSRGYNEQFF

j_gene: TRBJ1-5
v_gene: TRBV19
CDR3aa: CASRGGRGNQPQHF

j_gene: TRBJ1-2
v_gene: TRBV2
CDR3aa: CASRQGIGYTF

j_gene: TRBJ1-1
v_gene: TRBV13
CDR3aa: CASSLNLNTEAFF

j_gene: TRBJ2-7
v_gene: TRBV19
CDR3aa: CASSMGQRIDLYEQYF

j_gene: TRBJ2-5
v_gene: TRBV27
CDR3aa: CASGPRGRGQETQYF

j_gene: TRBJ1-2
v_gene: TRBV5-4
CDR3aa: CASSPDRGIYGYTF

j_gene: TRBJ1-4
v_gene: TRBV4-3
CDR3aa: CASSQGVPPTNEKLFF

j_gene: TRBJ1-4
v_gene: TRBV7-2
CDR3aa: CASSLGAGLGEKLFF

j_gene: TRBJ2-7
v_gene: TRBV6-1
CDR3aa: CASTASGLASEQYF

j_gene: TRBJ2-3
v_gene: TRBV18
CDR3aa: CASSPSGWFSTDTQYF

j_gene: TRBJ2-6
v_gene: TRBV5-1
CDR3aa: CASRDSTSGANVLTF

j_gene: TRBJ1-4
v_gene: TRBV7-9
CDR3aa: CASSLDTEGKLFF

j_gene: TRBJ1-5
v_gene: TRBV7-6
CDR3aa: CASSLIDSGIQPQHF

j_gene: TRBJ2-2
v_gene: TRBV7-2
CDR3aa: CASSLFSSNTGELFF

j_gene: TRBJ2-7
v_gene: TRBV5-5
CDR3aa: CASSPGGQGSYEQYF

j_gene: TRBJ2-7
v_gene: TRBV7-2
CDR3aa: CASSPQLGKGSYEQYF

j_gene: TRBJ2-3
v_gene: TRBV11-1
CDR3aa: CASSPRPGTSGRKDTQYF

j_gene: TRBJ2-3
v_gene: TRBV9
CDR3aa: CASSPLGTSVEDTQNF

j_gene: TRBJ2-3
v_gene: TRBV5-1
CDR3aa: CASSLDRGRVDTQYF

j_gene: TRBJ2-3
v_gene: TRBV13
CDR3aa: CASSFGTGGADTQYF

j_gene: TRBJ1-6
v_gene: TRBV3-1
CDR3aa: CASSHGPGSPLHF

j_gene: TRBJ2-1
v_gene: TRBV29-1
CDR3aa: CSVVSGSLNEQFF

j_gene: TRBJ1-4
v_gene: TRBV7-9
CDR3aa: CASSGTLGGEKLFF